The rows below give T cell receptor beta chains drawn from one sample of a study of vaccination and CD4 T cells after COVID-19. TCRdb fed the PCR reads into MiXCR, producing one record per CDR3 protein. The sample comprises about 9,200 distinct CDR3 sequences, around 55% of which are singletons, and 31% rests with the top ten. No antigens are known for them. Sequencing was performed on CD4+ T cells from blood, cultured in vitro. The receptors derive from a human donor who had recovered from COVID-19. CDR3s include the opening cysteine and the closing phenylalanine or tryptophan. A D gene is named only where the DNA matches it firmly. Where a row states a size, it is once, few, many or the class of an expanded clone; other rows omit it.

abundance,v_gene,d_gene,j_gene,CDR3aa,CDR3nt
few,TRBV12-3/TRBV12-4,.,TRBJ1-5,CASSLARAGSWPQHF,TGTGCCAGCAGTTTAGCGAGGGCAGGTTCCTGGCCCCAGCATTTT
few,TRBV5-4,TRBD2,TRBJ2-7,CASSLRLAGTFEQYF,TGTGCCAGCAGCTTGAGACTAGCGGGAACTTTCGAGCAGTACTTC
.,TRBV7-9,.,TRBJ1-1,CASSLNGGYAEALF,TGTGCCAGCAGCTTAAATGGTGGTTACGCTGAAGCTCTCTTT
.,TRBV12-2,.,TRBJ2-2,CASPGERMATGELFF,TGTGCAAGTCCCGGAGAACGTATGGCCACCGGGGAGCTGTTTTTT
few,TRBV7-9,TRBD1,TRBJ1-3,CASSPGQGGPNTIYF,TGTGCCAGCAGCCCTGGACAGGGCGGTCCAAACACCATATATTTT
.,TRBV19,TRBD2,TRBJ2-5,CASTPTSGRGETQYF,TGTGCCAGTACCCCGACTAGCGGGAGAGGAGAGACCCAGTACTTC
.,TRBV6-2/TRBV6-3,.,TRBJ2-5,CASSYGKTQYF,TGTGCCAGCAGTTACGGGAAGACCCAGTACTTC
.,TRBV27,.,TRBJ2-7,CASSQGEGSHEQYF,TGTGCCAGCAGCCAAGGCGAGGGGAGCCACGAGCAGTACTTC
.,TRBV6-4,.,TRBJ2-3,CASSDREVEDTQYF,TGTGCCAGCAGTGACAGGGAGGTGGAAGATACGCAGTATTTT
once,TRBV20-1,.,TRBJ2-5,CSASQRGGGETQYF,TGCAGTGCTTCCCAGAGGGGGGGCGGAGAGACCCAGTACTTC
once,TRBV10-3,TRBD1,TRBJ1-3,CAISGGQGGNTIYF,TGTGCCATCAGTGGTGGACAGGGAGGAAACACCATATATTTT
.,TRBV18,TRBD2,TRBJ2-2,CASSTSGRLNTGELFF,TGTGCCAGCTCAACAAGCGGGAGGCTGAACACCGGGGAGCTGTTTTTT
few,TRBV7-2,.,TRBJ2-3,CASSLATVGGTDTQYF,TGTGCCAGCAGCTTAGCGACGGTCGGCGGCACAGATACGCAGTATTTT
.,TRBV29-1,.,TRBJ2-3,CSAVRGSADTQYF,TGCAGCGCCGTCAGGGGAAGTGCAGATACGCAGTATTTT
.,TRBV7-2,TRBD2,TRBJ2-3,CASSWGKAGGSDTQYF,TGTGCCAGCAGTTGGGGAAAGGCGGGGGGATCCGATACGCAGTATTTT
.,TRBV19,TRBD1,TRBJ1-5,CASGDRASNQPQHF,TGTGCCAGTGGGGACAGGGCTAGCAATCAGCCCCAGCATTTT
.,TRBV6-5,.,TRBJ2-3,CASSYERGRGSTDTQYF,TGTGCCAGCAGTTACGAACGAGGGCGGGGTAGCACAGATACGCAGTATTTT
.,TRBV2,.,TRBJ1-1,CASSVAMNTEAFF,TGTGCCAGCAGTGTTGCTATGAACACTGAAGCTTTCTTT
.,TRBV20-1,TRBD2,TRBJ2-5,CSASWREGVETQYF,TGCAGTGCTAGTTGGCGGGAGGGCGTCGAGACCCAGTACTTC
.,TRBV2,TRBD2,TRBJ2-1,CASRGGTYNEQFF,TGTGCCAGTCGGGGGGGCACCTACAATGAGCAGTTCTTC
.,TRBV6-1,.,TRBJ1-3,CASGSSGNTIYF,TGTGCCAGCGGGAGCTCTGGAAACACCATATATTTT
few,TRBV2,TRBD1,TRBJ2-3,CASSTQNGTGYIDTQYF,TGTGCCAGCAGCACCCAGAACGGGACAGGGTATATAGATACGCAGTATTTT
.,TRBV24-1,TRBD1,TRBJ2-2,CATSDQTGGTGELFF,TGTGCCACCAGTGACCAGACAGGGGGCACCGGGGAGCTGTTTTTT
.,TRBV9,TRBD1,TRBJ1-6,CASSVTGEISSYNSPLHF,TGTGCCAGCAGCGTGACAGGGGAGATAAGCTCCTATAATTCACCCCTCCACTTT
.,TRBV20-1,.,TRBJ1-2,CSAVHGGEYGYTF,TGCAGTGCGGTACACGGGGGGGAATATGGCTACACCTTC
few,TRBV6-2/TRBV6-3,.,TRBJ1-2,CASSLKGTANYGYTF,TGTGCCAGCAGCCTCAAGGGGACCGCTAACTATGGCTACACCTTC